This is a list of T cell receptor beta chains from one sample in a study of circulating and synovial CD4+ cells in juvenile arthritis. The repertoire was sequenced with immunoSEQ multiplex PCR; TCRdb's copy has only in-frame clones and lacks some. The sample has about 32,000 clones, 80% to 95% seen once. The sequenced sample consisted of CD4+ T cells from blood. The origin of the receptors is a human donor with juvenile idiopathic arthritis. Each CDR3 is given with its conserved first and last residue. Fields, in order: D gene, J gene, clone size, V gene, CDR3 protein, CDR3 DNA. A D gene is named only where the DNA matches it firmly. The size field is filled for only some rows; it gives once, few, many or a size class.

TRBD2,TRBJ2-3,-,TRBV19,CASSASALRERDTQYF,TGTGCCAGTAGTGCTTCTGCCCTGCGGGAGAGAGATACGCAGTATTTT
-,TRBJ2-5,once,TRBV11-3,CASSYRGGETQYF,TGTGCCAGCAGCTACCGGGGAGGAGAGACCCAGTACTTC
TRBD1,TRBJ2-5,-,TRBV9,CASSGDGQGGETQYF,TGTGCCAGCAGCGGAGACGGACAGGGAGGTGAGACCCAGTACTTC
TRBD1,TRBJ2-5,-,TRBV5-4,CASSPRGRETQYF,TGTGCCAGCAGCCCGAGGGGGCGGGAGACCCAGTACTTC
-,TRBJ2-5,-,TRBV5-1,CASSFGPGTQETQYF,TGCGCCAGCAGCTTTGGTCCTGGGACACAAGAGACCCAGTACTTC
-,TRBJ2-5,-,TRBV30,CAWSMSGSRETQYF,TGTGCCTGGAGTATGAGCGGGTCTCGGGAGACCCAGTACTTC
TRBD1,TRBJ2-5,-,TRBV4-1,CASSQVKQGLSQETQYF,TGCGCCAGCAGCCAGGTTAAACAGGGGTTGAGCCAAGAGACCCAGTACTTC
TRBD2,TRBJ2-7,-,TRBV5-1,CASSRTSGSYEQYF,TGCGCCAGCAGCAGGACTAGCGGCTCCTACGAGCAGTACTTC
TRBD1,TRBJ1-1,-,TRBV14,CASSQGKWDRNTEAFF,TGTGCCAGCAGCCAAGGCAAGTGGGACAGGAACACTGAAGCTTTCTTT
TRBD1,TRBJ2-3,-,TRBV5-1,CASSLQGGTDTQYF,TGCGCCAGCAGCCTACAGGGGGGCACAGATACGCAGTATTTT
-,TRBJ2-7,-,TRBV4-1,CASSQFYAGGAYEQYF,TGCGCCAGCAGCCAGTTCTACGCGGGCGGGGCCTACGAGCAGTACTTC
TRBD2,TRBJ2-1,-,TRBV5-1,CASRSSGSGYNEQFF,TGCGCCAGCCGTTCCAGCGGGAGTGGGTACAATGAGCAGTTCTTC
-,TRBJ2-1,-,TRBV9,CASSATSYNEQFF,TGTGCCAGCAGCGCTACCTCCTACAATGAGCAGTTCTTC
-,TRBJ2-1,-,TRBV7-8,CASSPSTGTNEQFF,TGTGCCAGCAGCCCCAGTACAGGGACGAATGAGCAGTTCTTC
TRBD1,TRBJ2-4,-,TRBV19,CASSIVTGQILAKNIQYF,TGTGCCAGTAGTATAGTGACGGGACAGATCCTAGCCAAAAACATTCAGTACTTC
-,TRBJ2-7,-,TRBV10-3,CAISPDRGGEQYF,TGTGCCATATCGCCCGATAGAGGTGGCGAGCAGTACTTC
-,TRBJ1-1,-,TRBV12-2,CASRLVEDRDTEAFF,TGTGCAAGTCGCTTAGTGGAGGACAGGGACACTGAAGCTTTCTTT
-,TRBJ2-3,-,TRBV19,CASSLLDTQYF,TGTGCCAGTAGCCTCTTAGATACGCAGTATTTT
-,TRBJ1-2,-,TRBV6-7,CASSYRPRGFYGYTF,TGTGCCAGCAGTTACCGCCCGCGGGGGTTCTATGGCTACACCTTC
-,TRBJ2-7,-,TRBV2,CASTDGRGSEQYF,TGTGCCAGCACCGATGGCCGGGGGAGCGAGCAGTACTTC
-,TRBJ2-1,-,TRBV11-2,CASSSRRRGTYNEQFF,TGTGCCAGCAGCTCCCGAAGGAGGGGAACCTACAATGAGCAGTTCTTC
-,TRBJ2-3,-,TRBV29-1,CSASGRAGDTQYF,TGCAGCGCCTCCGGGCGGGCCGGAGATACGCAGTATTTT
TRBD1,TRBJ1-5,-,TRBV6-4,CASSRTGGEPQHF,TGTGCCAGCAGCCGTACAGGGGGCGAGCCCCAGCATTTT
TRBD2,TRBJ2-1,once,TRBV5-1,CASSLGSGSSYNEQFF,TGCGCCAGCAGCTTGGGGAGCGGGAGCTCCTACAATGAGCAGTTCTTC
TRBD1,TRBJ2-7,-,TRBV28,CASSLLSRQGFSYEQYF,TGTGCCAGCAGTTTACTCTCCCGACAGGGGTTCTCCTACGAGCAGTACTTC